This passage covers 6 T cell receptor beta chains from one sample sequenced in a study of monozygotic twins with inflammatory bowel disease. Reprocessing the 5' RACE reads, TCRdb reports a single entry for every CDR3 protein and omits DNA. The data show 200,000 to 250,000 distinct CDR3 sequences, and the top ten clones hold around 1.5%. Material: blood. These receptors originate from a human donor with ulcerative colitis or Crohn's disease, or a healthy co-twin of an affected twin (not recorded which).

V usage is TRBV5-1 and J usage is TRBJ1-2; TCRdb calls TRBD1, which cannot be checked without DNA. Per the germline V gene, CDR1 is SGHRS and CDR2 is YFSETQ. This CDR3 spans 14 amino acids. Here the CDR3 reads CASSLEGFGYGYTF.

This sequence joins TRBV29-1 and TRBJ2-1; the D gene TCRdb calls, TRBD1, cannot be checked with no DNA. Looked up from germline, CDR1 is SQVTM and CDR2 is ANQGSEA. The CDR3 consists of 13 residues. Here the CDR3 reads CSAGQSSYNEQFF.

The chain links TRBV3-1 to TRBJ2-7. Germline CDR1 LGHDT, CDR2 YNNKEL (reference sequence). CDR3 length: 11 amino acids. CDR3 in amino acids: CASSLLYEQYF.

This CDR3 reads CASSRLGTLDEQYF. This rearrangement joins TRBV7-9 to TRBJ2-7; the TCRdb call, TRBD1, lacks DNA for checking. The CDR3 loop spans 14 amino acids. The germline CDR1 and CDR2 sequences are SEHNR and FQNEAQ (reference sequence).

CDR3 loop: CSVLDWTEAFF. This rearrangement joins TRBV29-1 to TRBJ1-1. This CDR3 has 11 amino acids. Germline assignment: CDR1 SQVTM and CDR2 ANQGSEA.

The gene calls are TRBV4-1 and TRBJ2-1; TCRdb's assignment of TRBD2 cannot be checked, as there is no DNA. Germline values: CDR1 MGHRA, CDR2 YSYEKL. This CDR3 is built from 18 residues. CDR3: CASSQDDSRLANYNEQFF.